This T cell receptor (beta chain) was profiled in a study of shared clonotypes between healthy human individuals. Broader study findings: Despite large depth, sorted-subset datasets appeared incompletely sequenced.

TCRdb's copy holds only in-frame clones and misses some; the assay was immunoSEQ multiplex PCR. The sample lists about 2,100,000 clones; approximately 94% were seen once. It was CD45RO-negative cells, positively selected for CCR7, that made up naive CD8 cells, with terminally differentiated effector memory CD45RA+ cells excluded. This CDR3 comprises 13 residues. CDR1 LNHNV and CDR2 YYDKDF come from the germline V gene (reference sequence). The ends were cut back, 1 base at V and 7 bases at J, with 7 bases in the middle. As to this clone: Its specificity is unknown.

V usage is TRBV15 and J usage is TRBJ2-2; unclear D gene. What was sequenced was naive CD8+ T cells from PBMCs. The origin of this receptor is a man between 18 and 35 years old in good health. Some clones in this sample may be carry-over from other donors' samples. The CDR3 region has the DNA TGTGCCACCAGCAGAGTTGGGCACGGGGAGCTGTTTTTT. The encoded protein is CATSRVGHGELFF.